The rows below give T cell receptor beta chains drawn from one sample of a study of beta chain features in type 1 diabetes. Assay: immunoSEQ multiplex PCR; the TCRdb copy retains only in-frame clones and omits some. The table lists hundreds of thousands of clones, roughly 12% of them singletons. Material: naive CD4+ T cells from blood. The receptor set was obtained from a young man in good health. The CDR3 runs from the conserved cysteine through the conserved F or W. The order of the fields is D gene, clone size, V gene, J gene, CDR3 DNA, CDR3 protein. The D gene is left open where the match is weak. Size values are once, few and many counts, or a class for expanded clones, and some rows have none.

D gene: .
clone size: .
V gene: TRBV4-1
J gene: TRBJ1-5
CDR3 DNA: TGCGCCAGCAGCCAATCTCCTGCAGGTCTGAGCAATCAGCCCCAGCATTTT
CDR3 protein: CASSQSPAGLSNQPQHF

D gene: .
clone size: .
V gene: TRBV5-4
J gene: TRBJ2-7
CDR3 DNA: TGTGCCAGCAGCCCATCCGGCGGGAACCGCTTTGGTTTCCAATACTTC
CDR3 protein: CASSPSGGNRFGFQYF

D gene: .
clone size: few
V gene: TRBV11-2
J gene: TRBJ2-5
CDR3 DNA: TGTGCCAGCAGTCGGGGAAGGGTAGGGGAGACCCAGTACTTC
CDR3 protein: CASSRGRVGETQYF

D gene: .
clone size: few
V gene: TRBV15
J gene: TRBJ2-3
CDR3 DNA: TGTGCCACCAGCAGAGACACCGGGAGCGTAGCAGATACGCAGTATTTT
CDR3 protein: CATSRDTGSVADTQYF

D gene: .
clone size: few
V gene: TRBV4-1
J gene: TRBJ2-3
CDR3 DNA: TGCGCCAGCAGCCAAGAGCGGTTGGATACGCAGTATTTT
CDR3 protein: CASSQERLDTQYF

D gene: .
clone size: .
V gene: TRBV29-1
J gene: TRBJ1-5
CDR3 DNA: TGCAGCGTTGAAGTCGCGGGGGTGGGTCAGCCCCAGCATTTT
CDR3 protein: CSVEVAGVGQPQHF

D gene: .
clone size: .
V gene: TRBV2
J gene: TRBJ1-5
CDR3 DNA: TGTGCCAGCAGTGAGGGGGGGCGCAATCAGCCCCAGCATTTT
CDR3 protein: CASSEGGRNQPQHF

D gene: TRBD1
clone size: few
V gene: TRBV11-2
J gene: TRBJ2-1
CDR3 DNA: TGTGCCAGCAGCCCCCGGGACAGGGGTTACAATGAGCAGTTCTTC
CDR3 protein: CASSPRDRGYNEQFF

D gene: .
clone size: .
V gene: TRBV6-1
J gene: TRBJ2-1
CDR3 DNA: TGTGCCAGCAGCTCCCCGGGGGTCCGCAATGAGCAGTTCTTC
CDR3 protein: CASSSPGVRNEQFF

D gene: TRBD1
clone size: .
V gene: TRBV5-1
J gene: TRBJ1-1
CDR3 DNA: TGCGCCAGCAGCTTGGGAGGGGGCCAGAACACTGAAGCTTTCTTT
CDR3 protein: CASSLGGGQNTEAFF

D gene: TRBD1
clone size: .
V gene: TRBV27
J gene: TRBJ1-2
CDR3 DNA: TGTGCCAGCAGTTCTCCGGGACAGGGCTATGGCTACACCTTC
CDR3 protein: CASSSPGQGYGYTF

D gene: TRBD1
clone size: .
V gene: TRBV7-2
J gene: TRBJ1-2
CDR3 DNA: TGTGCCAGCAGCTTACGACAGGGGCATAACTATGGCTACACCTTC
CDR3 protein: CASSLRQGHNYGYTF

D gene: .
clone size: few
V gene: TRBV7-2
J gene: TRBJ2-3
CDR3 DNA: TGTGCCAGCAGCCGGACAGAAAGCACAGATACGCAGTATTTT
CDR3 protein: CASSRTESTDTQYF

D gene: .
clone size: .
V gene: TRBV25-1
J gene: TRBJ2-1
CDR3 DNA: TGTGCCAGCAGTGCAATTCCCAATGAGCAGTTCTTC
CDR3 protein: CASSAIPNEQFF

D gene: .
clone size: few
V gene: TRBV7-2
J gene: TRBJ2-1
CDR3 DNA: TGTGCCAGCAGCCAACCAGGGTATGACGAGCAGTTCTTC
CDR3 protein: CASSQPGYDEQFF

D gene: TRBD1
clone size: few
V gene: TRBV29-1
J gene: TRBJ2-2
CDR3 DNA: TGCAGCGTTGAAGGCGGACAGGGGGCCGGGGAGCTGTTTTTT
CDR3 protein: CSVEGGQGAGELFF

D gene: TRBD1
clone size: .
V gene: TRBV9
J gene: TRBJ2-2
CDR3 DNA: TGTGCCAGCAGCTCCGGGACAGGAGACACCGGGGAGCTGTTTTTT
CDR3 protein: CASSSGTGDTGELFF

D gene: .
clone size: .
V gene: TRBV6-1
J gene: TRBJ1-5
CDR3 DNA: TGTGCCAGCAGTGTCCCTAATCAGCCCCAGCATTTT
CDR3 protein: CASSVPNQPQHF

D gene: .
clone size: few
V gene: TRBV7-2
J gene: TRBJ2-1
CDR3 DNA: TGTGCCAGCAGCTTACAGGCGGAGGTCTCCTACAATGAGCAGTTCTTC
CDR3 protein: CASSLQAEVSYNEQFF

D gene: .
clone size: few
V gene: TRBV30
J gene: TRBJ1-1
CDR3 DNA: TGTGCCTGGTTTGGGAGGCTGGGGTACCCATTGAACACTGAAGCTTTCTTT
CDR3 protein: CAWFGRLGYPLNTEAFF

D gene: .
clone size: .
V gene: TRBV27
J gene: TRBJ2-1
CDR3 DNA: TGTGCCAGCAGTTTCCCCCCTCGCTGGCGGGGAGGAAACAATGAGCAGTTCTTC
CDR3 protein: CASSFPPRWRGGNNEQFF

D gene: TRBD1
clone size: many
V gene: TRBV29-1
J gene: TRBJ2-6
CDR3 DNA: TGCAGCGTAGGACAGGGGGCAACTGGGGCCAACGTCCTGACTTTC
CDR3 protein: CSVGQGATGANVLTF

D gene: .
clone size: .
V gene: TRBV28
J gene: TRBJ2-7
CDR3 DNA: TGTGCCAGCAGTTTGGGGGCCCCAACCTACGAGCAGTACTTC
CDR3 protein: CASSLGAPTYEQYF

D gene: TRBD1
clone size: few
V gene: TRBV10-3
J gene: TRBJ2-5
CDR3 DNA: TGTGCCATCAGTGGGGACAGGGGTGGCGAGACCCAGTACTTC
CDR3 protein: CAISGDRGGETQYF

D gene: TRBD1
clone size: few
V gene: TRBV7-2
J gene: TRBJ2-5
CDR3 DNA: TGTGCCAGCAGCACCGGGACAGTGGTAATCCAAGAGACCCAGTACTTC
CDR3 protein: CASSTGTVVIQETQYF

D gene: TRBD1
clone size: .
V gene: TRBV11-2
J gene: TRBJ2-6
CDR3 DNA: TGTGCCAGCAGCTACAGGGGCCCCGGGGCCAACGTCCTGACTTTC
CDR3 protein: CASSYRGPGANVLTF

D gene: .
clone size: few
V gene: TRBV5-1
J gene: TRBJ2-4
CDR3 DNA: TGCGCCAGCAGCTTGACAGGGTCGGAAAACATTCAGTACTTC
CDR3 protein: CASSLTGSENIQYF

D gene: .
clone size: few
V gene: TRBV5-1
J gene: TRBJ2-6
CDR3 DNA: TGCGCCAGCAGCCCCGGAGGGGGGGCGCTTGGGGCCAACGTCCTGACTTTC
CDR3 protein: CASSPGGGALGANVLTF

D gene: TRBD2
clone size: .
V gene: TRBV9
J gene: TRBJ2-2
CDR3 DNA: TGTGCCAGCAGCGTGTGGGAGGGCCCTACCGGGGAGCTGTTTTTT
CDR3 protein: CASSVWEGPTGELFF

D gene: TRBD1
clone size: few
V gene: TRBV9
J gene: TRBJ1-1
CDR3 DNA: TGTGCCAGCAGCGTGGGACAGGGAAACACTGAAGCTTTCTTT
CDR3 protein: CASSVGQGNTEAFF

D gene: .
clone size: .
V gene: TRBV19
J gene: TRBJ2-3
CDR3 DNA: TGTGCCAGTAGTATCGTCGGGAGCCTATCAGATACGCAGTATTTT
CDR3 protein: CASSIVGSLSDTQYF

D gene: TRBD1
clone size: .
V gene: TRBV15
J gene: TRBJ1-2
CDR3 DNA: TGTGCCACCACCCAGGACAGGAACTATGGCTACACCTTC
CDR3 protein: CATTQDRNYGYTF

D gene: .
clone size: few
V gene: TRBV28
J gene: TRBJ1-5
CDR3 DNA: TGTGCTATCAGGGTATTCAATCAGCCCCAGCATTTT
CDR3 protein: CAIRVFNQPQHF

D gene: TRBD1
clone size: few
V gene: TRBV7-2
J gene: TRBJ1-2
CDR3 DNA: TGTGCCAGCAGCACCTGGGACAGGGGGTATGGCTACACCTTC
CDR3 protein: CASSTWDRGYGYTF

D gene: TRBD1
clone size: few
V gene: TRBV9
J gene: TRBJ2-5
CDR3 DNA: TGTGCCAGCAGCACCCGGACAGGGGAGACAGAGACCCAGTACTTC
CDR3 protein: CASSTRTGETETQYF

D gene: TRBD2
clone size: .
V gene: TRBV6-1
J gene: TRBJ2-1
CDR3 DNA: TGTGCCAGCACAGAAAGGGTAGCGGGGGGCAATGAGCAGTTCTTC
CDR3 protein: CASTERVAGGNEQFF

D gene: .
clone size: few
V gene: TRBV29-1
J gene: TRBJ2-3
CDR3 DNA: TGCAGCGTTGATCCCGGGCGGGACTCTCCTTCTAGCACAGATACGCAGTATTTT
CDR3 protein: CSVDPGRDSPSSTDTQYF

D gene: .
clone size: few
V gene: TRBV30
J gene: TRBJ2-7
CDR3 DNA: TGTGCCTGGAGTGTGAGTTTGAGCTCCTACGAGCAGTACTTC
CDR3 protein: CAWSVSLSSYEQYF

D gene: TRBD2
clone size: few
V gene: TRBV10-3
J gene: TRBJ2-1
CDR3 DNA: TGTGCCATCAGTGAGTCTTTTGGGGAGGGAGTGCAGTTCTTC
CDR3 protein: CAISESFGEGVQFF

D gene: .
clone size: .
V gene: TRBV5-6
J gene: TRBJ2-3
CDR3 DNA: TGTGCCAGCAGCTTGGTGGCAGGGCGCACAGATACGCAGTATTTT
CDR3 protein: CASSLVAGRTDTQYF

D gene: TRBD1
clone size: few
V gene: TRBV6-1
J gene: TRBJ1-1
CDR3 DNA: TGTGCCAGCAGTAGGGACAGGGAGTTTGAAGCTTTCTTT
CDR3 protein: CASSRDREFEAFF

D gene: .
clone size: .
V gene: TRBV30
J gene: TRBJ1-4
CDR3 DNA: TGTGCCTGGAGTGACGTTTTCTTAGCAACTAATGAAAAACTGTTTTTT
CDR3 protein: CAWSDVFLATNEKLFF

D gene: .
clone size: few
V gene: TRBV11-2
J gene: TRBJ2-1
CDR3 DNA: TGTGCCAGCAGCTTAACTACCGAGAGCTCCTACAATGAGCAGTTCTTC
CDR3 protein: CASSLTTESSYNEQFF

D gene: TRBD2
clone size: few
V gene: TRBV9
J gene: TRBJ2-2
CDR3 DNA: TGTGCCAGCAGCGTAGAGGCGGGGGGGGAACTACGGGCCGGGGAGCTGTTTTTT
CDR3 protein: CASSVEAGGELRAGELFF

D gene: TRBD2
clone size: .
V gene: TRBV27
J gene: TRBJ2-4
CDR3 DNA: TGTGCCAGCAGTACCTACCGGGACCCCGGGGGGGGCAAAAACATTCAGTACTTC
CDR3 protein: CASSTYRDPGGGKNIQYF

D gene: TRBD1
clone size: few
V gene: TRBV5-6
J gene: TRBJ1-5
CDR3 DNA: TGTGCCAGCAGCTTGAGGGCAACAGGGGCGTCTAATCAGCCCCAGCATTTT
CDR3 protein: CASSLRATGASNQPQHF

D gene: .
clone size: .
V gene: TRBV15
J gene: TRBJ1-5
CDR3 DNA: TGTGCCACCAGCAGCGAAGGGACAAACAATCAGCCCCAGCATTTT
CDR3 protein: CATSSEGTNNQPQHF

D gene: .
clone size: .
V gene: TRBV4-3
J gene: TRBJ1-5
CDR3 DNA: TGCGCCAGCAGCCAAGATTATAGCAATCAGCCCCAGCATTTT
CDR3 protein: CASSQDYSNQPQHF

D gene: .
clone size: .
V gene: TRBV11-3
J gene: TRBJ2-2
CDR3 DNA: TGTGCCAGCAGCTTAGCTAGGTCCGGGGAGCTGTTTTTT
CDR3 protein: CASSLARSGELFF

D gene: .
clone size: .
V gene: TRBV6-1
J gene: TRBJ1-2
CDR3 DNA: TGTGCCAGCAGTCACCGGGACACCGCCTATGGCTACACCTTC
CDR3 protein: CASSHRDTAYGYTF

D gene: .
clone size: .
V gene: TRBV6-6
J gene: TRBJ2-4
CDR3 DNA: TGTGCCAGCAGTTACTCGGGCTCTGCTGCCAAAAACATTCAGTACTTC
CDR3 protein: CASSYSGSAAKNIQYF

D gene: .
clone size: .
V gene: TRBV6-1
J gene: TRBJ2-6
CDR3 DNA: TGTGCCAGCAGTGAACAACACAGGGCAGGGTCTGGGGCCAACGTCCTGACTTTC
CDR3 protein: CASSEQHRAGSGANVLTF

D gene: .
clone size: few
V gene: TRBV29-1
J gene: TRBJ2-5
CDR3 DNA: TGCAGCGTTGAAGCGAATGGGGCGGAGACCCAGTACTTC
CDR3 protein: CSVEANGAETQYF

D gene: TRBD2
clone size: .
V gene: TRBV30
J gene: TRBJ2-7
CDR3 DNA: TGTGCCTGCGGACTAGCGGGAGGGTATTACGAGCAGTACTTC
CDR3 protein: CACGLAGGYYEQYF

D gene: TRBD2
clone size: .
V gene: TRBV7-8
J gene: TRBJ2-3
CDR3 DNA: TGTGCCAGCAGCTCCCGCGGGGGTACGCAGTATTTT
CDR3 protein: CASSSRGGTQYF

D gene: .
clone size: few
V gene: TRBV6-5
J gene: TRBJ1-1
CDR3 DNA: TGTGCCAGCAGTTACCTGTCGGGAGCCACTGAAGCTTTCTTT
CDR3 protein: CASSYLSGATEAFF

D gene: TRBD2
clone size: .
V gene: TRBV5-1
J gene: TRBJ2-5
CDR3 DNA: TGCGCCAGCAGCCGAGGCCAGACTAGCGGAGGAGGAGAGACCCAGTACTTC
CDR3 protein: CASSRGQTSGGGETQYF

D gene: .
clone size: .
V gene: TRBV7-9
J gene: TRBJ2-1
CDR3 DNA: TGTGCCAGCAGCTTAGACGGGGTATACTACAATGAGCAGTTCTTC
CDR3 protein: CASSLDGVYYNEQFF

D gene: TRBD2
clone size: few
V gene: TRBV10-3
J gene: TRBJ2-3
CDR3 DNA: TGTGCCATCAGGACAGGGACTAGCTCTTCTAGCACAGATACGCAGTATTTT
CDR3 protein: CAIRTGTSSSSTDTQYF

D gene: .
clone size: .
V gene: TRBV5-4
J gene: TRBJ2-2
CDR3 DNA: TGTGCCAGCAGCTTCGGACCGGCGGGGAACACCGGGGAGCTGTTTTTT
CDR3 protein: CASSFGPAGNTGELFF